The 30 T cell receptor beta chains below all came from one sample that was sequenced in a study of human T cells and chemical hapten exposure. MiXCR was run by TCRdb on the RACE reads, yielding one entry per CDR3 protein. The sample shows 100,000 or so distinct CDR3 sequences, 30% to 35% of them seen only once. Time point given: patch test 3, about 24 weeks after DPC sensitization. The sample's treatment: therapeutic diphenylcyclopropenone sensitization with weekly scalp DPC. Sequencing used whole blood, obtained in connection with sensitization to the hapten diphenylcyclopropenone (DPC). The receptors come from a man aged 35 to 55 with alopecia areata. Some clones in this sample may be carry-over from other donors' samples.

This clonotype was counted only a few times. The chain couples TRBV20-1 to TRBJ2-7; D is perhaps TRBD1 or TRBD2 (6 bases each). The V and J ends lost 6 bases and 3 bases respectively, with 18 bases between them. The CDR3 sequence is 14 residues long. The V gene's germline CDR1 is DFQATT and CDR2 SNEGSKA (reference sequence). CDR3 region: CSAPIGGLFYEQYF. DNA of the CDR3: TGCAGTGCCCCTATAGGGGGGTTATTCTACGAGCAGTACTTC.

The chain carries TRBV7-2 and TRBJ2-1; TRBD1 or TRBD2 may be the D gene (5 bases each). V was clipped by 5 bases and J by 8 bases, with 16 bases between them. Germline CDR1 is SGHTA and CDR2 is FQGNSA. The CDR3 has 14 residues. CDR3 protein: CASSARDPPHEQFF. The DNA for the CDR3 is TGTGCCAGCAGCGCCCGGGACCCGCCCCATGAGCAGTTCTTC.

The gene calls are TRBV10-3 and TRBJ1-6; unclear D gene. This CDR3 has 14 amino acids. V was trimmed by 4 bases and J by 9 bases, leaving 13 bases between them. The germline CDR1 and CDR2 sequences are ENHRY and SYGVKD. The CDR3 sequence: CAISVEGSRSPLHF. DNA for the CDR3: TGTGCCATCAGTGTAGAGGGATCTCGTTCACCCCTCCACTTT.

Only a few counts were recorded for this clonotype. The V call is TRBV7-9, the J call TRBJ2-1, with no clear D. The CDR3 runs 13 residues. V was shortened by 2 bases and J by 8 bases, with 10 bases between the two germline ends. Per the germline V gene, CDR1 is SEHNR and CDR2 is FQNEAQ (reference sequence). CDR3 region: CASSLRPDDEQFF. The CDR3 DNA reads TGTGCCAGCAGCTTAAGGCCCGATGATGAGCAGTTCTTC. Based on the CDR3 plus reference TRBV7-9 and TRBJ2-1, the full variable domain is DTGVSQNPRHKITKRGQNVTFRCDPISEHNRLYWYRQTLGQGPEFLTYFQNEAQLEKSRLLSDRFSAERPKGSFSTLEIQRTEQGDSAMYLCASSLRPDDEQFFGPGTRLTVL.

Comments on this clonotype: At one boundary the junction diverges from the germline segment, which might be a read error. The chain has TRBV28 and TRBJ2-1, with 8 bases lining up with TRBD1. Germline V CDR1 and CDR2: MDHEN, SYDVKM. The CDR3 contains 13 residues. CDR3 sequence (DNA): TGTGCCAGCACCCATCTCCCAGGACAGGGAGGACTCTTC. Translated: CASTHLPGQGGLF.

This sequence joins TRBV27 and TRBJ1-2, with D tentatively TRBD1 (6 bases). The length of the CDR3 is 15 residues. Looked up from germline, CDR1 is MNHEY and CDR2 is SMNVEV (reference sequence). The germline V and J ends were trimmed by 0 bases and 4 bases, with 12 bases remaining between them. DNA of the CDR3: TGTGCCAGCAGTTTATCACCGGGACACCTCTATGGCTACACCTTC. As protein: CASSLSPGHLYGYTF.

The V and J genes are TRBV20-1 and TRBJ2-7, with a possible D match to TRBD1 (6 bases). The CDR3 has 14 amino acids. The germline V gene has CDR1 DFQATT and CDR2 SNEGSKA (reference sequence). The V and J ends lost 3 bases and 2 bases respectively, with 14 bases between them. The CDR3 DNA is TGCAGTGCTAGGGACTTACAGGGTCCCTACGAGCAGTACTTC. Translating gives CSARDLQGPYEQYF.

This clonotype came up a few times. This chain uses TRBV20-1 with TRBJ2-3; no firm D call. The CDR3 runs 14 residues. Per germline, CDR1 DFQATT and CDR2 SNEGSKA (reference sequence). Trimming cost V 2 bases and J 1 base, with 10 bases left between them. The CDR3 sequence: CSARRQAGTDTQYF. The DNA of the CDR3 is TGCAGTGCTAGACGCCAGGCGGGCACAGATACGCAGTATTTT.

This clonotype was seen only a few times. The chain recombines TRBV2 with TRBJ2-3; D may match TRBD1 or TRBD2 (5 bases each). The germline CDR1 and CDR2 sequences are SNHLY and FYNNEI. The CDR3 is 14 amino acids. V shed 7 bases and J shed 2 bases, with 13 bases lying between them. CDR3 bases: TGTGCCAGCATCCTCGGGGCCTCCACAGATACGCAGTATTTT. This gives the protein CASILGASTDTQYF.

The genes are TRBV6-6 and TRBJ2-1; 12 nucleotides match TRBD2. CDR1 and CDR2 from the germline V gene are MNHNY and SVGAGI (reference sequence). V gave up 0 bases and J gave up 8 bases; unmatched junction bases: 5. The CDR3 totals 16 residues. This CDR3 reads CASSYSGLAGQDEQFF. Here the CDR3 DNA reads TGTGCCAGCAGTTACTCCGGACTAGCGGGACAGGATGAGCAGTTCTTC.

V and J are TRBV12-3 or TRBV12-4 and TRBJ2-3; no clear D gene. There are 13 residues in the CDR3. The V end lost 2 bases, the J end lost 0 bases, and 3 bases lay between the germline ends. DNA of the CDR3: TGTGCCAGCAGTTTACACAGCACAGATACGCAGTATTTT. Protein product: CASSLHSTDTQYF.

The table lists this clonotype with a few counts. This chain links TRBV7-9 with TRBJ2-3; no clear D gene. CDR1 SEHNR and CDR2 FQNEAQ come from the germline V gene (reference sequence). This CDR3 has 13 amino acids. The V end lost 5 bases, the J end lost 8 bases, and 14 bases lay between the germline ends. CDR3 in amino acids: CASSQMPFGTQYF. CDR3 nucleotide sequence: TGTGCCAGCAGCCAGATGCCGTTCGGTACGCAGTATTTT.

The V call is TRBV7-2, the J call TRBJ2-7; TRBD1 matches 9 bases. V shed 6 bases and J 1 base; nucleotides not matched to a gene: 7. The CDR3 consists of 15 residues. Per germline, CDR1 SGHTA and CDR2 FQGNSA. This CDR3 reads CASSKPGQGSYEQYF. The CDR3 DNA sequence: TGTGCCAGCAGTAAACCGGGACAGGGTTCCTACGAGCAGTACTTC.

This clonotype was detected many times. CDR3 region: CSAREGTGPQHF. The CDR3 region has the DNA TGCAGTGCTAGGGAGGGGACTGGGCCCCAGCATTTT. This sequence joins TRBV20-1 and TRBJ1-5, with D perhaps TRBD1 (5 bases). CDR3 size: 12 residues. Trimming cost V 3 bases and J 9 bases, with 12 bases left between them. Looked up from germline, CDR1 is DFQATT and CDR2 is SNEGSKA (reference sequence).

CDR3 region: CASRTAGTGSYEQYF. The DNA of the CDR3 is TGTGCCAGCAGGACAGCCGGGACAGGATCCTACGAGCAGTACTTC. The rearrangement uses TRBV28 and TRBJ2-7; 8 bases match TRBD1. The J segment lost 1 base and the V segment lost 6 bases, leaving 8 bases of the junction unmatched. The CDR3 has 15 amino acids. Germline lookup yields CDR1 MDHEN and CDR2 SYDVKM.

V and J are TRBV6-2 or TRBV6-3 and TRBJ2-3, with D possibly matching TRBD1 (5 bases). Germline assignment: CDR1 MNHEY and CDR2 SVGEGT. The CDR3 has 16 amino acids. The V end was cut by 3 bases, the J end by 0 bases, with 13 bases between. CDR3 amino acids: CASSYLRTSSTDTQYF. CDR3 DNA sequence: TGTGCCAGCAGTTATCTACGGACATCTAGCACAGATACGCAGTATTTT.

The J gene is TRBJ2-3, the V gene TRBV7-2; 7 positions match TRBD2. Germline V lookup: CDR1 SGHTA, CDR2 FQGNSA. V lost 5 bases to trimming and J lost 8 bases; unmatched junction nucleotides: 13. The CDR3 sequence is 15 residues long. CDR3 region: CASSREGGSGGTQYF. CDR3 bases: TGTGCCAGCAGCCGCGAGGGAGGGTCGGGGGGTACGCAGTATTTT.

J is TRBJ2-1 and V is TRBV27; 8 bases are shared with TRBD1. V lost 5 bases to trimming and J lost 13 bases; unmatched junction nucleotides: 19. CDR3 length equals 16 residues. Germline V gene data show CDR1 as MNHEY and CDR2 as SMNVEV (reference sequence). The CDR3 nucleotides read TGTGCCAGCAGTAAGCTCTCGGCAGGGGGCGAGGTTCGCCAGTTCTTC. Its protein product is CASSKLSAGGEVRQFF.

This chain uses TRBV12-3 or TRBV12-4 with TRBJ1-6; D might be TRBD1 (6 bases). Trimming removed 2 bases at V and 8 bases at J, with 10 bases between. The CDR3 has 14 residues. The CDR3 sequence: CASSLHRADSPLHF. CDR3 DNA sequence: TGTGCCAGCAGTTTACACAGGGCAGATTCACCCCTCCACTTT.

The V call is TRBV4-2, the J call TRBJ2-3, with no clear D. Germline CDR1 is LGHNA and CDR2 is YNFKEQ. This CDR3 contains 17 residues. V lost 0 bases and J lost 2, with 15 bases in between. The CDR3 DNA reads TGTGCCAGCAGCCAAGAGAAGCCGGTACATTTCACAGATACGCAGTATTTT. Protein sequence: CASSQEKPVHFTDTQYF.

CDR3 in amino acids: CASSNSGGEGHEQFF. The CDR3 DNA follows: TGCGCCAGCAGCAATAGCGGGGGGGAGGGTCATGAGCAGTTCTTC. The chain is built from TRBV4-3 and TRBJ2-1; 11 nucleotides align to TRBD2. CDR1 and CDR2 (germline): LGHNA, YSLEER. V dropped 5 bases and J dropped 8; count of bases not matched to a gene: 8. This CDR3 has 15 residues.

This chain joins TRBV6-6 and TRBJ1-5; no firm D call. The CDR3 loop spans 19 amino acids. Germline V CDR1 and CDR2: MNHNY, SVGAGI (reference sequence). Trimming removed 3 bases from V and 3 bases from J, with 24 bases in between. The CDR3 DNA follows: TGTGCCAGCAGTTATCCGGGTCATAGGACTACGAGTAACAATCAGCCCCAGCATTTT. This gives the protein CASSYPGHRTTSNNQPQHF.

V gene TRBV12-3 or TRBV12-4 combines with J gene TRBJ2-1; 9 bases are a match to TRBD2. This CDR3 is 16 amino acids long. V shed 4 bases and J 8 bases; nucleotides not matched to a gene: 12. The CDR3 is CASSYAENSGSDEQFF. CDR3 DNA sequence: TGTGCCAGCAGTTACGCGGAAAATAGCGGGAGTGATGAGCAGTTCTTC.

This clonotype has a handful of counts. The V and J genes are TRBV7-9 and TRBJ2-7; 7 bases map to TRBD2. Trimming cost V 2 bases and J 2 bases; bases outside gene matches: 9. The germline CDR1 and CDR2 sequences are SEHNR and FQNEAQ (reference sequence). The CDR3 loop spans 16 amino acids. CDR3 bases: TGTGCCAGCAGCTTATTTAGCGGGTCCCGTCCCTACGAGCAGTACTTC. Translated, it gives CASSLFSGSRPYEQYF.

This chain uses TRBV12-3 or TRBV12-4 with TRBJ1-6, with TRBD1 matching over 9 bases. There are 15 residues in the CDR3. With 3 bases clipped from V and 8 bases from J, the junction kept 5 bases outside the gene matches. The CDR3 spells CASSLEGQGYSPLHF. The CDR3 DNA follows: TGTGCCAGCAGTTTGGAGGGACAGGGTTATTCACCCCTCCACTTT.

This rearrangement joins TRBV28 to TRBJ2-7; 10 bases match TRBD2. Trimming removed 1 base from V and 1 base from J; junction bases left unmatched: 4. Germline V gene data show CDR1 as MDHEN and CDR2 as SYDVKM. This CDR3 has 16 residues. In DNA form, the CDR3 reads TGTGCCAGCAGTTTATTCCCTAGCGGGAGTTCCTACGAGCAGTACTTC. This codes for CASSLFPSGSSYEQYF.

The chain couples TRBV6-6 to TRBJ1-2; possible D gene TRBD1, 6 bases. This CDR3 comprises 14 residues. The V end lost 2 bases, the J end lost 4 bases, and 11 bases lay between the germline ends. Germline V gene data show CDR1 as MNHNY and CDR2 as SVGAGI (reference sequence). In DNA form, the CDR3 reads TGTGCCAGCAGTTACACAGACAGGCCCTATGGCTACACCTTC. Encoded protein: CASSYTDRPYGYTF.

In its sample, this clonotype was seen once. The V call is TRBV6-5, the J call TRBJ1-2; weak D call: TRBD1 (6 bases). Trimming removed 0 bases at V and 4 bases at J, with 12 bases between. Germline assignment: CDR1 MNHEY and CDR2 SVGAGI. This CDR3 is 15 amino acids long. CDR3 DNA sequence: TGTGCCAGCAGTTACTCGCCAGGGGCTGGCTATGGCTACACCTTC. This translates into CASSYSPGAGYGYTF.

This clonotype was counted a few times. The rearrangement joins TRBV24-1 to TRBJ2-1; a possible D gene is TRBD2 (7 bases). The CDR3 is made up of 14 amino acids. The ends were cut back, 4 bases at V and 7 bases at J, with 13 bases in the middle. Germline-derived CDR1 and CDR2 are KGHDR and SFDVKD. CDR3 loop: CATSDPGRGNEQFF. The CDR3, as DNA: TGTGCCACCAGTGACCCGGGGAGGGGGAATGAGCAGTTCTTC.

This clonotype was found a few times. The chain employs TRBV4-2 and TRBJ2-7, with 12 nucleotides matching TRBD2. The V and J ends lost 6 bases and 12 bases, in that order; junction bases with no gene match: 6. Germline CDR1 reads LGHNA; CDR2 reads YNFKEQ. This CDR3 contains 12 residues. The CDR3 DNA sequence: TGTGCCAGCAGTCCTACTAGCGGGAGGACGTACTTC. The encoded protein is CASSPTSGRTYF.